This is a list of T cell receptor beta chains from one sample in a study of shared clonotypes between healthy human individuals. Profiled with immunoSEQ multiplex PCR; TCRdb holds only in-frame clones, not every one. The sample carries roughly 1.5 million clones, around 98% recorded once. Sequencing input: naive CD4+ T cells sorted from blood. The receptors shown here come from a man aged 25-45 years in good health. CDR3s include the opening cysteine and the closing phenylalanine or tryptophan. D genes are given only for firm matches. Clone size is given for some rows only: seen once, a few or many times, or a class if the clone is expanded.

v_call: TRBV14
d_call: NA
clone_size: NA
j_call: TRBJ1-1
cdr3_aa: CASSQDLRGRTEAFF
cdr3_nt: TGTGCCAGCAGCCAAGATCTTCGGGGGCGGACTGAAGCTTTCTTT

v_call: TRBV28
d_call: TRBD2
clone_size: NA
j_call: TRBJ2-3
cdr3_aa: CASTTSGVSTDTQYF
cdr3_nt: TGTGCCAGCACGACTAGCGGGGTTAGCACAGATACGCAGTATTTT

v_call: TRBV19
d_call: NA
clone_size: NA
j_call: TRBJ2-7
cdr3_aa: CASSLGRGPAYEQYF
cdr3_nt: TGTGCCAGTAGTTTGGGGCGGGGGCCCGCCTACGAGCAGTACTTC

v_call: TRBV18
d_call: NA
clone_size: NA
j_call: TRBJ2-7
cdr3_aa: CASSRGEQYF
cdr3_nt: TGTGCCAGCTCACGGGGGGAGCAGTACTTC

v_call: TRBV2
d_call: NA
clone_size: NA
j_call: TRBJ2-1
cdr3_aa: CASSDGSLGQTHNEQFF
cdr3_nt: TGTGCCAGCAGTGACGGTAGTCTAGGACAGACTCACAATGAGCAGTTCTTC

v_call: TRBV19
d_call: NA
clone_size: NA
j_call: TRBJ1-5
cdr3_aa: CASSIGHTRVNQPQHF
cdr3_nt: TGTGCCAGTAGCATAGGGCACACCCGGGTCAATCAGCCCCAGCATTTT

v_call: TRBV6-1
d_call: TRBD1
clone_size: NA
j_call: TRBJ2-7
cdr3_aa: CASSTRDREVGEQYF
cdr3_nt: TGTGCCAGCAGTACCCGGGACAGGGAGGTAGGTGAGCAGTACTTC

v_call: TRBV2
d_call: TRBD1
clone_size: NA
j_call: TRBJ2-3
cdr3_aa: CASSWDRGTDTQYF
cdr3_nt: TGTGCCAGCAGTTGGGACAGGGGCACAGATACGCAGTATTTT

v_call: TRBV27
d_call: NA
clone_size: NA
j_call: TRBJ2-7
cdr3_aa: CASSLLGGMYEQYF
cdr3_nt: TGTGCCAGCAGTTTACTCGGAGGGATGTACGAGCAGTACTTC

v_call: TRBV11-2
d_call: TRBD1
clone_size: NA
j_call: TRBJ1-5
cdr3_aa: CASSLDLPDRGGNQPQHF
cdr3_nt: TGTGCCAGCAGCTTAGATCTCCCGGACAGGGGTGGCAATCAGCCCCAGCATTTT

v_call: TRBV6-5
d_call: TRBD1
clone_size: NA
j_call: TRBJ1-2
cdr3_aa: CASRNRGGYTF
cdr3_nt: TGTGCCAGCAGGAACAGGGGGGGCTACACCTTC

v_call: TRBV28
d_call: NA
clone_size: NA
j_call: TRBJ2-3
cdr3_aa: CASSFSNTDTQYF
cdr3_nt: TGTGCCAGCAGTTTTTCCAACACAGATACGCAGTATTTT

v_call: TRBV7-3
d_call: TRBD2
clone_size: once
j_call: TRBJ2-7
cdr3_aa: CASSLTGSGSEQYF
cdr3_nt: TGTGCCAGCAGCTTAACCGGTAGCGGGTCCGAGCAGTACTTC

v_call: TRBV18
d_call: TRBD1
clone_size: NA
j_call: TRBJ2-1
cdr3_aa: CASSSTGTGDEQFF
cdr3_nt: TGTGCCAGCTCATCGACCGGGACAGGGGATGAGCAGTTCTTC

v_call: TRBV5-1
d_call: NA
clone_size: NA
j_call: TRBJ2-6
cdr3_aa: CASSKDPNSGANVLTF
cdr3_nt: TGCGCCAGCAGCAAGGACCCAAACTCTGGGGCCAACGTCCTGACTTTC

v_call: TRBV14
d_call: NA
clone_size: NA
j_call: TRBJ1-2
cdr3_aa: CASSSLGKPSGYTF
cdr3_nt: TGTGCCAGCAGCTCACTAGGTAAACCGTCTGGCTACACCTTC

v_call: TRBV9
d_call: NA
clone_size: NA
j_call: TRBJ2-5
cdr3_aa: CASSPTPLWGETQYF
cdr3_nt: TGTGCCAGCAGCCCCACTCCCCTATGGGGGGAGACCCAGTACTTC

v_call: TRBV2
d_call: TRBD2
clone_size: NA
j_call: TRBJ2-1
cdr3_aa: CASSAGLAAAYNEQFF
cdr3_nt: TGTGCCAGCAGTGCAGGACTAGCGGCGGCCTACAATGAGCAGTTCTTC